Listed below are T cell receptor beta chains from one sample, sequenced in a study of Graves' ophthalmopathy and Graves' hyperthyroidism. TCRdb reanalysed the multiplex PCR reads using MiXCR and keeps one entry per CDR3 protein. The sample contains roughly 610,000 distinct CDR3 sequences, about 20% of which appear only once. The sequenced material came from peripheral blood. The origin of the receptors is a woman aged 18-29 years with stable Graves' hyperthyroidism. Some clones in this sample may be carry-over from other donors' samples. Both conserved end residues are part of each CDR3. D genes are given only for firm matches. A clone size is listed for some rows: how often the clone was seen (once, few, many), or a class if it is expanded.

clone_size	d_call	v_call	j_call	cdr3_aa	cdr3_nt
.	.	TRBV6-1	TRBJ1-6	CASKVGREHSPLHF	TGTGCCAGCAAGGTGGGCAGGGAACATTCACCCCTCCACTTT
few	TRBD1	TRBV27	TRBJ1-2	CASTPGTGGRDGYTF	TGTGCCAGCACTCCGGGAACAGGGGGCAGAGATGGCTACACCTTC
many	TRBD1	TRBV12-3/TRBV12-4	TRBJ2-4	CASSFKQGAFTNIQYF	TGTGCCAGCAGTTTTAAACAGGGGGCGTTTACGAACATTCAGTACTTC
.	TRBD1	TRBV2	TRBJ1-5	CASREGTGLSNQPQHF	TGTGCCAGCAGAGAGGGGACAGGCCTTAGCAATCAGCCCCAGCATTTT
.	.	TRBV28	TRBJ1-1	CASTTSGGGNEAFF	TGTGCCAGCACCACTTCTGGGGGGGGAAATGAAGCTTTCTTT
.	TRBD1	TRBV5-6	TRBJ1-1	CASSGRPGGGRWMNTEAFF	TGTGCCAGCAGCGGGCGACCAGGGGGCGGTAGGTGGATGAACACTGAAGCTTTCTTT
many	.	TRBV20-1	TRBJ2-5	CSALGLGAKETQYF	TGCAGTGCCCTGGGCCTGGGGGCGAAAGAGACCCAGTACTTC
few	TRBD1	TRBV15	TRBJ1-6	CATSRDLTGNRSF	TGTGCCACCAGCAGAGATCTGACAGGGAACAGAAGCTTT
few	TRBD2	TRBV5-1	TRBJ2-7	CASSGRAGGPYEQYF	TGCGCCAGCAGCGGACGGGCGGGAGGCCCCTACGAGCAGTACTTC
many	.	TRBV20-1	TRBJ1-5	CSATSGASNQPQHF	TGCAGTGCCACTAGCGGGGCTAGCAATCAGCCCCAGCATTTT
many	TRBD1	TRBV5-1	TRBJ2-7	CASSLTTGTGYYEQYF	TGCGCCAGCAGCTTGACAACCGGGACAGGGTACTACGAGCAGTACTTC
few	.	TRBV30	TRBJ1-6	CAWSGGNNSPLHF	TGTGCCTGGAGTGGGGGAAATAATTCACCCCTCCACTTT
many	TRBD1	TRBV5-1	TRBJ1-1	CASSSDRTRTEAFF	TGCGCCAGCAGCTCGGACAGGACTCGCACTGAAGCTTTCTTT
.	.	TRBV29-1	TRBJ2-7	CSVEGTGEQYF	TGCAGCGTTGAAGGGACCGGTGAGCAGTACTTC
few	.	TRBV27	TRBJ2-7	CASSSLQGRAYEQYF	TGTGCCAGCAGTTCCTTACAGGGGAGGGCCTACGAGCAGTACTTC
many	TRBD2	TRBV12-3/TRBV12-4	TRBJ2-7	CASSSGLGNPYEQYF	TGTGCCAGCAGTTCGGGACTAGGGAACCCCTACGAGCAGTACTTC
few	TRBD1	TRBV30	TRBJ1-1	CAWTHPLWTGVAEAFF	TGTGCCTGGACCCACCCCCTCTGGACAGGGGTGGCTGAAGCTTTCTTT
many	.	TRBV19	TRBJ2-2	CASRVYGTNTGELFF	TGTGCCAGTAGGGTGTACGGCACGAACACCGGGGAGCTGTTTTTT
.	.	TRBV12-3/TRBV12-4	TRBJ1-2	CASSLGQYPYGYTF	TGTGCCAGCAGTTTAGGACAGTACCCCTATGGCTACACCTTC
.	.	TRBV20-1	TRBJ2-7	CSARPVSYEQYF	TGCAGTGCTAGACCCGTGTCCTACGAGCAGTACTTC
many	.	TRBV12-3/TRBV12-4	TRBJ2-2	CASSLGTAQLFF	TGTGCCAGCAGTTTAGGGACAGCCCAGCTGTTTTTT
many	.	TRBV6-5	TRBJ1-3	CASSQDRASGNSIYF	TGTGCCAGCAGCCAAGACAGAGCCTCTGGAAACTCCATATATTTT
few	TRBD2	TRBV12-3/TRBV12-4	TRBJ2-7	CASSPLRGIYEQYF	TGTGCCAGCAGTCCTTTGCGGGGGATCTACGAGCAGTACTTC
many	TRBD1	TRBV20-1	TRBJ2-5	CSASVPGTETPETQYF	TGCAGTGCTAGCGTACCCGGGACAGAGACCCCAGAGACCCAGTACTTC
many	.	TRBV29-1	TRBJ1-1	CSANDRRWTEAFF	TGCAGCGCCAACGACAGGAGGTGGACTGAAGCTTTCTTT
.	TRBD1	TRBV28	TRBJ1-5	CASTLPGQNYQPQHF	TGTGCCAGCACCCTACCGGGACAGAATTATCAGCCCCAGCATTTT
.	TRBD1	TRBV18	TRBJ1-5	CASSPPGGQGNNQPQHF	TGTGCCAGCTCACCACCGGGGGGACAGGGGAACAATCAGCCCCAGCATTTT